The next 13 T cell receptor beta chains were all read from a single sample in a study of T cell repertoires in cytomegalovirus infection. TCRdb processed the reads anew with MiXCR; each CDR3 protein has one entry. The sample has 600,000 to 700,000 distinct CDR3 sequences; roughly a third are singletons. Their target antigens are unknown. This sample comprised cultured PBMCs, obtained from culture after CMV antigen stimulation. The receptors originated from a human donor in good health (CMV status not recorded). Some clones in this sample may be carry-over from other donors' samples.

This clonotype was observed a few times. V is TRBV20-1 and J is TRBJ2-7; no clear D gene. The ends were cut back, 0 bases at V and 0 bases at J, with 12 bases in the middle. This CDR3 region has 15 residues. Germline CDR1 is DFQATT and CDR2 is SNEGSKA (reference sequence). CDR3 residues: CSARDTKRSSYEQYF. The DNA of the CDR3 is TGCAGTGCTAGAGACACGAAGAGGAGCTCCTACGAGCAGTACTTC.

This clonotype came up a few times. This sequence joins TRBV12-3 or TRBV12-4 and TRBJ2-3; 9 nucleotides agree with TRBD2. The CDR3 is 15 amino acids. The J segment lost 2 bases and the V segment lost 5 bases, leaving 5 bases of the junction unmatched. CDR3 nucleotide sequence: TGTGCCAGCAGTGCTGCTAGCGGGGTCACAGATACGCAGTATTTT. Its protein is CASSAASGVTDTQYF.

This chain uses TRBV6-8 with TRBJ2-3; 13 nucleotides align to TRBD2. V was clipped by 5 bases and J by 7 bases; unmatched bases: 9. This CDR3 has 16 residues. Germline CDR1 and CDR2: MNHGY and SAAAGT. The CDR3 loop is CASSRPGTSGKHTQYF. The CDR3 coding sequence is TGTGCCAGCAGTCGACCCGGGACTAGCGGGAAGCATACGCAGTATTTT.

This clonotype was seen more than once but under ten times. This sequence joins TRBV7-8 and TRBJ1-6; D may be TRBD1 (5 bases). V was cut by 3 bases and J by 9 bases, with 12 bases left in between. The CDR3 runs to 14 residues. In germline, CDR1 is SGHVS, CDR2 FQNEAQ. CDR3 sequence: CASSFLARGSPLHF. The DNA for the CDR3 is TGTGCCAGCAGCTTTCTGGCTAGGGGTTCACCCCTCCACTTT.

V usage is TRBV12-3 or TRBV12-4 and J usage is TRBJ2-1, with D possibly being TRBD2 (5 bases). The CDR3 is made up of 16 amino acids. V was pared by 3 bases and J by 1 base, with 13 bases between. The CDR3 is CASSFGRGWSYNEQFF. CDR3 coding DNA: TGTGCCAGCAGTTTCGGCCGGGGATGGTCCTACAATGAGCAGTTCTTC.

This CDR3 is CASSLDWNTQYF. In DNA, the CDR3 is TGTGCCAGCAGCTTAGATTGGAATACGCAGTATTTT. V usage is TRBV7-9 and J usage is TRBJ2-3; D uncertain. In germline, CDR1 is SEHNR, CDR2 FQNEAQ (reference sequence). CDR3 size: 12 residues. The V and J ends lost 1 base and 7 bases respectively, with 6 bases between them.

The J gene is TRBJ2-6, the V gene TRBV19, with a weak D call TRBD1 (6 bases). The ends were cut back, 11 bases at V and 4 bases at J, with 15 bases in the middle. There are 14 residues in the CDR3. The V gene's germline CDR1 is LNHDA and CDR2 SQIVND (reference sequence). In DNA, the CDR3 is TGTGCCTGCAACAGGGTGCACGGGGCCAACGTCCTGACTTTC. Protein: CACNRVHGANVLTF.

The V call is TRBV6-2 or TRBV6-3, the J call TRBJ2-3; 8 bases are a match to TRBD2. After removal of 5 bases from V and 2 bases from J, the junction contained 6 bases not matched to a gene. Germline V gene data show CDR1 as MNHEY and CDR2 as SVGEGT. This CDR3 spans 15 amino acids. CDR3 nucleotide sequence: TGTGCCAGCAGTCAACTAGCGGCCTCCACAGATACGCAGTATTTT. Protein sequence: CASSQLAASTDTQYF.

This clonotype occurred a few times. This chain connects TRBV27 to TRBJ2-3, with TRBD2 matching over 9 bases. CDR1 is MNHEY and CDR2 is SMNVEV in the germline V gene (reference sequence). The CDR3 is 17 residues long. After removal of 6 bases from V and 3 bases from J, the junction contained 13 bases not matched to a gene. The chain's CDR3 is CASSPGSGRSGTDTQYF. The CDR3 nucleotides read TGTGCCAGCAGCCCTGGTAGCGGGAGATCGGGAACAGATACGCAGTATTTT.

This clonotype came up a few times. This chain uses TRBV6-2 or TRBV6-3 with TRBJ2-1; 8 bases are a match to TRBD2. This CDR3 comprises 15 residues. Germline CDR1 is MNHEY and CDR2 is SVGEGT. V lost 1 base to trimming and J lost 3 bases; unmatched junction nucleotides: 2. The CDR3 spells CASSYFSGDYNEQFF. Here the CDR3 DNA reads TGTGCCAGCAGTTACTTTAGCGGGGACTACAATGAGCAGTTCTTC.

This chain connects TRBV11-2 to TRBJ1-1; a weak D match, TRBD1 (5 bases). With 1 base removed from V and 0 bases from J, the gap between germline ends came to 15 bases. CDR1 and CDR2 (germline): SGHAT, FQNNGV. The CDR3 runs 17 residues. The CDR3 loop is CASSLGRLGTMNTEAFF. As DNA, the CDR3 is TGTGCCAGCAGCTTAGGTCGCTTAGGGACCATGAACACTGAAGCTTTCTTT.

The chain recombines TRBV6-1 with TRBJ1-1; D is ambiguous. Germline V gene lookup returns CDR1 MNHNS and CDR2 SASEGT. The germline V and J ends were trimmed by 7 bases and 0 bases, with 27 bases remaining between them. The CDR3 consists of 19 residues. The CDR3 is CASTASARYPLGMNTEAFF. The CDR3 DNA sequence: TGTGCCAGCACCGCTTCGGCCAGGTACCCCTTGGGTATGAACACTGAAGCTTTCTTT.

V gene TRBV2 combines with J gene TRBJ1-4; weak D call: TRBD1 (5 bases). CDR3 length: 15 residues. Germline loops: CDR1 SNHLY, CDR2 FYNNEI. V lost 6 bases and J lost 8, with 19 bases in between. The CDR3 protein is CASSHPGEGWEKLFF. Here the CDR3 DNA reads TGTGCCAGCAGCCACCCGGGGGAAGGGTGGGAAAAACTGTTTTTT.